The sequence of this T cell receptor beta chain was determined in a study of T cell changes during pregnancy in multiple sclerosis. CDR1 is MNHEY and CDR2 is SMNVEV in the germline V gene (reference sequence). Unmatched junction bases numbered 11, after V lost 3 bases and J lost 6 bases. The CDR3 spans 17 residues. Assay: immunoSEQ multiplex PCR; the TCRdb copy retains only in-frame clones and omits some. The sample has 100,000 or so clones, over 85% seen once. This clonotype was sampled from a female donor with multiple sclerosis, enrolled in a pregnancy study. The starting material was peripheral blood, obtained in the second trimester of pregnancy. The genes are TRBV27 and TRBJ2-3; 11 bases align to TRBD2. CDR3 DNA sequence: TGTGCCAGCAGTTTTGTGTGGCTAGCGGGAGGTAGGGATACGCAGTATTTT. This sequence encodes CASSFVWLAGGRDTQYF.